The 23 T cell receptor beta chains below come from one sample, sequenced in a study of PD-1 blockade in classical Hodgkin lymphoma. Brentuximab vedotin exposure varied, and every patient relapsed after autologous stem cell transplantation. Clones were read by immunoSEQ multiplex PCR, and TCRdb kept only the in-frame ones, dropping some. The table has approximately 52,000 clones, approximately 73% seen once; the top ten hold over 12%. The starting material was peripheral blood mononuclear cells (PBMCs), obtained before the second cycle of nivolumab. The receptors stem from a human donor with classical Hodgkin lymphoma.

The chain has TRBV7-2 and TRBJ2-7, with D unclear. Trimming shortened V by 5 bases and J by 6 bases, and 11 bases separated the two germline ends. The germline V gene has CDR1 SGHTA and CDR2 FQGNSA. There are 12 residues in the CDR3. The CDR3 loop is CASSHNWGEQYF. CDR3 DNA: TGTGCCAGCAGCCACAACTGGGGCGAGCAGTACTTC. Together with reference TRBV7-2 and TRBJ2-7, the CDR3 gives the full variable domain: GAGVSQSPSNKVTEKGKDVELRCDPISGHTALYWYRQSLGQGLEFLIYFQGNSAPDKSGLPSDRFSAERTGGSVSTLTIQRTQQEDSAVYLCASSHNWGEQYFGPGTRLTVT.

The J gene is TRBJ1-5, the V gene TRBV27, with a weak D call TRBD1 (6 bases). V dropped 2 bases and J dropped 1 base, with 9 bases sitting between them. Germline loops: CDR1 MNHEY, CDR2 SMNVEV (reference sequence). The CDR3 covers 15 residues. The CDR3 loop is CASSLGGGSNQPQHF. CDR3 in DNA: TGTGCCAGCAGTTTAGGAGGGGGAAGCAATCAGCCCCAGCATTTT.

The chain couples TRBV7-3 to TRBJ2-1; D possibly corresponds to TRBD2 (6 bases). Looked up from germline, CDR1 is SGHTA and CDR2 is FQGTGA. The germline V and J ends were trimmed by 3 bases and 4 bases, with 13 bases remaining between them. The CDR3 is 15 residues long. The CDR3 is CASSLGGYGYNEQFF. The CDR3 DNA reads as TGTGCCAGCAGCTTGGGGGGATATGGATACAATGAGCAGTTCTTC. The entire variable domain, with the rest obtained from reference TRBV7-3 and TRBJ2-1, is as follows: GAGVSQTPSNKVTEKGKYVELRCDPISGHTALYWYRQSLGQGPEFLIYFQGTGAADDSGLPNDRFFAVRPEGSVSTLKIQRTERGDSAVYLCASSLGGYGYNEQFFGPGTRLTVL.

The V call is TRBV19, the J call TRBJ1-5, with D hard to call. This CDR3 region has 16 residues. CDR1 and CDR2 from the germline V gene are LNHDA and SQIVND (reference sequence). V lost 3 bases and J 1 base, leaving 13 bases between the germline ends. The CDR3 reads CASSIFWTRSNQPQHF. CDR3 DNA sequence: TGTGCCAGTAGTATTTTTTGGACTCGGAGCAATCAGCCCCAGCATTTT.

V usage is TRBV5-4 and J usage is TRBJ2-1, with TRBD2 matching over 8 bases. Per the germline V gene, CDR1 is SGHNT and CDR2 is YYREEE (reference sequence). V was pared by 4 bases and J by 7 bases, with 13 bases of the junction left unmatched. The CDR3 sequence is 16 residues long. CDR3 sequence: CASSPPGTSRLNEQFF. The CDR3, as DNA: TGTGCCAGCAGCCCCCCCGGGACTAGTCGGTTAAATGAGCAGTTCTTC.

The genes are TRBV28 and TRBJ2-1, with 7 bases fitting TRBD2. After removal of 3 bases from V and 6 bases from J, the junction contained 8 bases not matched to a gene. This CDR3 has 15 amino acids. Germline V gene data show CDR1 as MDHEN and CDR2 as SYDVKM. CDR3 DNA sequence: TGTGCCAGCAGTTTTAACCTAGCGGAGACCAATGAGCAGTTCTTC. It specifies CASSFNLAETNEQFF.

This chain uses TRBV28 with TRBJ1-2; TRBD1 matches 7 bases. The germline gives CDR1 MDHEN, CDR2 SYDVKM. The ends lost 8 bases at V and 2 bases at J; junction bases unmatched: 11. The CDR3 consists of 15 residues. CDR3 sequence reads: CASRNRGGFNYGYTF. CDR3 sequence (DNA): TGTGCCAGCCGAAACAGGGGAGGGTTCAACTATGGCTACACCTTC.

V and J are TRBV6-5 and TRBJ2-3; D call uncertain. V was trimmed by 0 bases and J by 1 base, leaving 11 bases between them. The germline V gene has CDR1 MNHEY and CDR2 SVGAGI. The CDR3 sequence is 16 residues long. This chain's CDR3 is CASSYSIVMGTDTQYF. CDR3 nucleotide sequence: TGTGCCAGCAGTTACTCGATCGTCATGGGCACAGATACGCAGTATTTT.

The gene calls are TRBV6-1 and TRBJ1-2; D not resolved. CDR3 length: 13 amino acids. CDR1 MNHNS and CDR2 SASEGT come from the germline V gene. V lost 2 bases and J lost 7, with 11 bases in between. The CDR3 region is CASSENGVGGYTF. The DNA for the CDR3 is TGTGCCAGCAGTGAAAATGGGGTGGGTGGCTACACCTTC.

In regard to this clone: Other DNA sequences in this specimen translate into the identical CDR3. The gene calls are TRBV6-5 and TRBJ1-2, with D perhaps TRBD1 (6 bases). V was pared by 6 bases and J by 4 bases, with 12 bases between. CDR3 length: 13 amino acids. Germline values: CDR1 MNHEY, CDR2 SVGAGI. The CDR3 here is CASSPTGLYGYTF. CDR3 bases: TGTGCCAGCAGCCCGACAGGACTCTATGGCTACACCTTC.

This clone was detected once. The chain employs TRBV12-5 and TRBJ2-3; D unresolved. Germline-derived CDR1 and CDR2 are LGHNT and FRNRAP. V was pared by 3 bases and J by 1 base, with 5 bases between. This CDR3 spans 13 amino acids. CDR3 DNA sequence: TGTGCTAGTGGTTTTTGGGGCACAGATACGCAGTATTTT. It is translated as CASGFWGTDTQYF. Complete variable domain (other parts from reference TRBV12-5 and TRBJ2-3): DARVTQTPRHKVTEMGQEVTMRCQPILGHNTVFWYRQTMMQGLELLAYFRNRAPLDDSGMPKDRFSAEMPDATLATLKIQPSEPRDSAVYFCASGFWGTDTQYFGPGTRLTVL.

The chain has TRBV7-2 and TRBJ2-7, with TRBD1 matching over 7 bases. Trimming removed 2 bases from V and 3 bases from J; junction bases left unmatched: 4. Germline V gene sequence: CDR1 SGHTA, CDR2 FQGNSA. The CDR3 length is 14 residues. CDR3 in amino acids: CASSLSAGGYEQYF. The CDR3 DNA reads as TGTGCCAGCAGCTTAAGCGCAGGGGGCTACGAGCAGTACTTC.

This chain connects TRBV30 to TRBJ1-5, with TRBD1 matching 9 bases. The junction had 10 bases not matched to a gene; V was cut back by 4 bases and J by 6 bases. The CDR3 contains 15 residues. Germline V gene lookup returns CDR1 GTSNPN and CDR2 SVGIG (reference sequence). The CDR3 bases are TGTGCCTGGACCGTACAGGGGGCAATGAGTCAGCCCCAGCATTTT. This encodes CAWTVQGAMSQPQHF.

The chain employs TRBV27 and TRBJ2-1, with D possibly being TRBD1 (5 bases). In germline, CDR1 is MNHEY, CDR2 SMNVEV (reference sequence). The CDR3 consists of 16 residues. The V gene lost 7 bases and the J gene lost 0 bases, with 16 bases spanning the gap. CDR3 in amino acids: CASTPWGGNSYNEQFF. The CDR3 DNA follows: TGTGCCAGCACCCCCTGGGGCGGAAACTCCTACAATGAGCAGTTCTTC.

This clone was observed once. The chain has TRBV7-2 and TRBJ2-3; D possibly corresponds to TRBD2 (5 bases). The CDR3 runs 14 residues. CDR1 is SGHTA and CDR2 is FQGNSA in the germline V gene. V was trimmed by 3 bases and J by 3 bases, leaving 10 bases between them. The CDR3, as DNA: TGTGCCAGCAGCTTCAACGGGAAGACAGATACGCAGTATTTT. Translated, it gives CASSFNGKTDTQYF. The full variable domain, completed using reference TRBV7-2 and TRBJ2-3, is GAGVSQSPSNKVTEKGKDVELRCDPISGHTALYWYRQSLGQGLEFLIYFQGNSAPDKSGLPSDRFSAERTGGSVSTLTIQRTQQEDSAVYLCASSFNGKTDTQYFGPGTRLTVL.

V is TRBV28 and J is TRBJ2-7, with D uncertain. This CDR3 is built from 16 residues. CDR1 MDHEN and CDR2 SYDVKM come from the germline V gene. The V and J ends lost 4 bases and 2 bases respectively, with 18 bases between them. The CDR3 loop reads CASSSPGKVATYEQYF. Here the CDR3 DNA reads TGTGCCAGCAGTTCCCCCGGTAAGGTGGCTACCTACGAGCAGTACTTC.

The genes are TRBV7-9 and TRBJ2-5, with D perhaps being TRBD1 or TRBD2 (5 bases each). The germline CDR1 and CDR2 sequences are SEHNR and FQNEAQ (reference sequence). The ends were cut back, 1 base at V and 1 base at J, with 10 bases in the middle. The CDR3 runs 15 residues. Here the CDR3 DNA reads TGTGCCAGCAGCTTAGTGTGGGGGATCCAAGAGACCCAGTACTTC. The encoded protein is CASSLVWGIQETQYF.

This clone is judged medium-sized. A junction end diverges from the germline sequence, so it may reflect a read error. The V and J genes are TRBV30 and TRBJ1-1, with D tentatively TRBD1 (5 bases). CDR3 size: 14 residues. Germline V gives CDR1 GTSNPN, CDR2 SVGIG (reference sequence). The CDR3 DNA sequence: TGCTTGGGGCAGCGGCAACCGATGAACACTGAAGCTTTCTTT. Translating gives CLGQRQPMNTEAFF.

V is TRBV28 and J is TRBJ2-1; 12 bases agree with TRBD2. Germline trimming cut 5 bases from V and 10 bases from J; bases unmatched to any gene: 9. The CDR3 consists of 15 residues. Germline loops: CDR1 MDHEN, CDR2 SYDVKM. CDR3 loop: CASSTGLAGFWEQFF. As DNA, the CDR3 is TGTGCCAGCAGTACCGGACTAGCGGGATTTTGGGAGCAGTTCTTC.

The J gene is TRBJ2-2, the V gene TRBV30; TRBD1 might be the D (6 bases). Germline V gene lookup returns CDR1 GTSNPN and CDR2 SVGIG (reference sequence). CDR3 size: 15 residues. Trimming shortened V by 2 bases and J by 0 bases, and 10 bases separated the two germline ends. Here the CDR3 reads CAWSFGTTNTGELFF. The CDR3 DNA follows: TGTGCCTGGAGTTTTGGGACAACGAACACCGGGGAGCTGTTTTTT. The entire variable domain, with the rest obtained from reference TRBV30 and TRBJ2-2, is as follows: SQTIHQWPATLVQPVGSPLSLECTVEGTSNPNLYWYRQAAGRGLQLLFYSVGIGQISSEVPQNLSASRPQDRQFILSSKKLLLSDSGFYLCAWSFGTTNTGELFFGEGSRLTVL.

The V gene is TRBV5-1, the J gene TRBJ2-2, with 8 nucleotides matching TRBD2. This CDR3 contains 18 residues. Germline CDR1 reads SGHRS; CDR2 reads YFSETQ. V shed 0 bases, J shed 3 bases, and the junction held 10 bases outside the gene matches. The CDR3 loop is CASSLGHTGLVDTGELFF. The CDR3 DNA follows: TGCGCCAGCAGCTTGGGACACACGGGACTAGTCGACACCGGGGAGCTGTTTTTT.

The rearrangement links TRBV9 to TRBJ1-2; D is unclear. V lost 7 bases and J 13 bases, leaving 20 bases between the germline ends. From germline, CDR1 is SGDLS and CDR2 YYNGEE. The CDR3 consists of 12 residues. The CDR3 here is CASSPFRTSLTF. CDR3 in DNA: TGTGCCAGCTCCCCTTTTCGTACAAGCCTCACCTTC.

The chain has TRBV6-6 and TRBJ1-1; D unclear. The germline V gene encodes CDR1 MNHNY and CDR2 SVGAGI (reference sequence). The germline V and J ends were trimmed by 4 bases and 1 base, with 4 bases remaining between them. The CDR3 covers 12 residues. The CDR3 DNA sequence: TGTGCCAGCAGTTGGGGGAACACTGAAGCTTTCTTT. Translation: CASSWGNTEAFF.